The 5 T cell receptor beta chains listed next were all sequenced from one sample in a study of T cell changes during pregnancy in multiple sclerosis. Profiling relied on immunoSEQ multiplex PCR, and the TCRdb table lists in-frame clones only, not all of them. The repertoire holds about 36,000 clones, with 93% as singletons. The sample in question was CD4+ T cells from peripheral blood mononuclear cells, obtained in the first trimester of pregnancy. These receptors were taken from a female donor with multiple sclerosis, enrolled in a pregnancy study.

This clone was counted once. The chain couples TRBV18 to TRBJ2-1; 7 nucleotides line up with TRBD2. V lost 1 base and J lost 0; bases outside the gene matches: 3. The germline V gene has CDR1 KGHSH and CDR2 LQKENI. The CDR3 length is 16 residues. Here the CDR3 DNA reads TGTGCCAGCTCACCACGGCGGGGGAGCTCCTACAATGAGCAGTTCTTC. Amino acids: CASSPRRGSSYNEQFF.

The gene calls are TRBV11-2 and TRBJ1-3; maybe TRBD1 (6 bases). The CDR3 extends over 17 amino acids. The germline V gene has CDR1 SGHAT and CDR2 FQNNGV. Trimming shortened V by 3 bases and J by 0 bases, and 15 bases separated the two germline ends. The CDR3 bases are TGTGCCAGCAGCTTCGCTGCGACAGGCCTCTCTGGAAACACCATATATTTT. It translates to CASSFAATGLSGNTIYF.

The CDR3 DNA follows: TGTGCCAGCAGTTCCCAGGGGGGAAAGGCCACTGAAGCTTTCTTT. Translated: CASSSQGGKATEAFF. The V gene is TRBV27, the J gene TRBJ1-1; 7 nucleotides line up with TRBD1. Germline V gene lookup returns CDR1 MNHEY and CDR2 SMNVEV (reference sequence). This CDR3 is 15 amino acids long. The junction had 9 bases not matched to a gene; V was cut back by 4 bases and J by 4 bases.

The chain links TRBV7-9 to TRBJ2-4; D ambiguous. The CDR3 totals 12 residues. Trimming cost V 3 bases and J 4 bases, with 4 bases left between them. Germline V lookup: CDR1 SEHNR, CDR2 FQNEAQ (reference sequence). CDR3 nucleotide sequence: TGTGCCAGCAGCTTCGGGAAAAACATTCAGTACTTC. As protein: CASSFGKNIQYF. Complete variable domain (other parts from reference TRBV7-9 and TRBJ2-4): DTGVSQNPRHKITKRGQNVTFRCDPISEHNRLYWYRQTLGQGPEFLTYFQNEAQLEKSRLLSDRFSAERPKGSFSTLEIQRTEQGDSAMYLCASSFGKNIQYFGAGTRLSVL.

In its sample, this clone was seen once. The rearrangement uses TRBV2 and TRBJ2-2, with 9 positions matching TRBD1. The ends lost 11 bases at V and 5 bases at J; junction bases unmatched: 9. The CDR3 is made up of 14 amino acids. Germline-derived CDR1 and CDR2 are SNHLY and FYNNEI. The CDR3 DNA follows: TGTGCCGGAGGGGACAGGGCTCCGACCGGGGAGCTGTTTTTT. This gives the protein CAGGDRAPTGELFF. Using reference TRBV2 and TRBJ2-2 for the parts outside the CDR3, the full variable domain is EPEVTQTPSHQVTQMGQEVILRCVPISNHLYFYWYRQILGQKVEFLVSFYNNEISEKSEIFDDQFSVERPDGSNFTLKIRSTKLEDSAMYFCAGGDRAPTGELFFGEGSRLTVL.